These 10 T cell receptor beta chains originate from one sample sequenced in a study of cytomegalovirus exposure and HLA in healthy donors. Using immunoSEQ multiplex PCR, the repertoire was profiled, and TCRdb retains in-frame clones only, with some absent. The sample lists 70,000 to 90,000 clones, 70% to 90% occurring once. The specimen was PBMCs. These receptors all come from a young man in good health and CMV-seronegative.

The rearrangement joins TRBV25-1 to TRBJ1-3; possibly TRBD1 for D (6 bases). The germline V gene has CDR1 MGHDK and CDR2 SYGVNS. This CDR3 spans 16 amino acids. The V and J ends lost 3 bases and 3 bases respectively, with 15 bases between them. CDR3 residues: CASSDRRQVFGNTIYF. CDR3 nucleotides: TGTGCCAGCAGTGATAGGCGACAGGTCTTTGGAAACACCATATATTTT.

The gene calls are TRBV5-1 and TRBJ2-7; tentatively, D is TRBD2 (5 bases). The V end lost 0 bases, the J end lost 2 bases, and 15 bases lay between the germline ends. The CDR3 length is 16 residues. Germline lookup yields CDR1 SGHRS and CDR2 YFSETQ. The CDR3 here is CASSLGVGVRTYEQYV. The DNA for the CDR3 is TGCGCCAGCAGCTTGGGAGTCGGGGTTAGGACCTACGAGCAGTACGTC.

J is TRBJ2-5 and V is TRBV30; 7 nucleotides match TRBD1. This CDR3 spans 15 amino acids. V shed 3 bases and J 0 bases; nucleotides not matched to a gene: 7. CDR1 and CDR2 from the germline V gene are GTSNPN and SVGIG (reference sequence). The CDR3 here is CAWSAGTVNQETQYF. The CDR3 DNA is TGTGCCTGGAGCGCTGGGACAGTTAACCAAGAGACCCAGTACTTC.

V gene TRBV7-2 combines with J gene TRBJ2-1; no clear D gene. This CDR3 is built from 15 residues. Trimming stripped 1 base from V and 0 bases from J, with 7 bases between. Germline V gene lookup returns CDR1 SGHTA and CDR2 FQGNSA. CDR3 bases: TGTGCCAGCAGCTTAGGGCCCGTCTCCTACAATGAGCAGTTCTTC. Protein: CASSLGPVSYNEQFF.

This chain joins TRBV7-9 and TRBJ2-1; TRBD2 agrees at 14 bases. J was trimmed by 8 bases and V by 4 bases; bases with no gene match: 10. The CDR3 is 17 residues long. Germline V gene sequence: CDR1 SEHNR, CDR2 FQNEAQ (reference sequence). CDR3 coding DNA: TGTGCCAGCAGCTCAAGATCCGGGACTAGCGGGAGCCATGAGCAGTTCTTC. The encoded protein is CASSSRSGTSGSHEQFF.

The CDR3 loop reads CASSKWSEGNQPQHF. CDR3 sequence (DNA): TGTGCCAGCAGTAAGTGGAGTGAGGGCAATCAGCCCCAGCATTTT. This chain connects TRBV6-1 to TRBJ1-5; D not resolved. Trimming removed 5 bases from V and 2 bases from J, with 13 bases in between. The CDR3 runs 15 residues. Looked up from germline, CDR1 is MNHNS and CDR2 is SASEGT.

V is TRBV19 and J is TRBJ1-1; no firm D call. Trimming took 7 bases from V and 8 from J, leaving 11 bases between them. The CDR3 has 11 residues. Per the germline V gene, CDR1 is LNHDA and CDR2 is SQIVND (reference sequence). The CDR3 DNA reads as TGTGCCAGTACCTATGTCGGGGAAGCTTTCTTT. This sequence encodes CASTYVGEAFF.

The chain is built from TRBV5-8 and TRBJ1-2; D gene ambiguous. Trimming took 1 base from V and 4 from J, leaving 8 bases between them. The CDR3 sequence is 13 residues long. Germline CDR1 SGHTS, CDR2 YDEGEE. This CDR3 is CASSLLESYGYTF. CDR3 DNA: TGTGCCAGCAGCTTGTTGGAGAGCTATGGCTACACCTTC.

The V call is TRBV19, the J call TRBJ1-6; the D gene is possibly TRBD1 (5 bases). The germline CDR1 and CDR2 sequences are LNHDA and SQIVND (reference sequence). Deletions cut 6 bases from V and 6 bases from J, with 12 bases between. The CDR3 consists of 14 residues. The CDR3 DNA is TGTGCCAGTAGCCGGACATCGGGTAATTCACCCCTCCACTTT. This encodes CASSRTSGNSPLHF.

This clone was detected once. The CDR3: CASSSGVQGYGYTF. CDR3 in DNA: TGTGCCAGCAGTTCGGGGGTCCAGGGCTATGGCTACACCTTC. This rearrangement joins TRBV6-6 to TRBJ1-2; D is possibly TRBD1 (5 bases). Trimming pared 4 bases from V and 4 bases from J, leaving 13 bases between. The CDR3 extends over 14 amino acids. Looked up from germline, CDR1 is MNHNY and CDR2 is SVGAGI (reference sequence).